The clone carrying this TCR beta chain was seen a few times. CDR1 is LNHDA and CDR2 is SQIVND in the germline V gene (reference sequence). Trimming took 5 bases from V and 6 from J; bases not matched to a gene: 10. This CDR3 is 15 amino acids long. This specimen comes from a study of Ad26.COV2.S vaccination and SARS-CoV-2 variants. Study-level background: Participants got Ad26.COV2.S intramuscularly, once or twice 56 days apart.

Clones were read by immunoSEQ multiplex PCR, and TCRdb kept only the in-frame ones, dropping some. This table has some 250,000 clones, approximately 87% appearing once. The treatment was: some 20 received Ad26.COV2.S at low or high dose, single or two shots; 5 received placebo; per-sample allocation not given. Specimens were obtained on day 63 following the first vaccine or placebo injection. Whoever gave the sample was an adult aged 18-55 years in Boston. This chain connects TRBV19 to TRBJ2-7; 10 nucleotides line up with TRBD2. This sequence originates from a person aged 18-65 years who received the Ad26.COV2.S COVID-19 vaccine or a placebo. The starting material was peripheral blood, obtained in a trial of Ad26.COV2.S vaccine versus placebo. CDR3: CASSALAGGPTEQYF. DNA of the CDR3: TGTGCCAGTAGTGCATTAGCGGGAGGCCCCACCGAGCAGTACTTC.